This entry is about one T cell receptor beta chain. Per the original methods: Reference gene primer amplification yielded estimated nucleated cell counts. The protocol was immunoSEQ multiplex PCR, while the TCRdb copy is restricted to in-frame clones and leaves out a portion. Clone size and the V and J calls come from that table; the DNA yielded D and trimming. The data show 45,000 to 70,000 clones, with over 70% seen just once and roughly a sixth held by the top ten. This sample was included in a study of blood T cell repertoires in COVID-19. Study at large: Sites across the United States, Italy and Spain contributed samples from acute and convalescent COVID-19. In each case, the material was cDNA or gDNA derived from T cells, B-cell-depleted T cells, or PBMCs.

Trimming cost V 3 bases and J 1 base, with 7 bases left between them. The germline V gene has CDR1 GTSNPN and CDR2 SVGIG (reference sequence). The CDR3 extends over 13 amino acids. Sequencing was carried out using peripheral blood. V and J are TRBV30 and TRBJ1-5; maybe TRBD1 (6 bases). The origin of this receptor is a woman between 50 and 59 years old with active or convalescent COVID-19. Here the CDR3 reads CAWRGQSNQPQHF. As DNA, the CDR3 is TGTGCCTGGAGAGGACAGAGCAATCAGCCCCAGCATTTT.